The 7 T cell receptor beta chains below all came from one sample that was sequenced in a study of blood T cell repertoires in COVID-19 (TCRdb year 2020). The library was produced with the immunoSEQ multiplex PCR assay. TCRdb holds this immuneACCESS table with in-frame rearrangements only. Some clones are missing; in checked studies, unresolved V genes explain under half, and the rest has no known cause. This sample gives approximately 270,000 clones in total; around 93% of them show up just once. Together, the top ten hold approximately 1.2% of the sample. The sample comprised PBMCs or T cells enriched from blood (not recorded which). These receptors came from a human donor in a cohort exposed to, infected with or recovered from COVID-19 (not recorded which). The donor label of this sample is uncertain.

In DNA form, the CDR3 reads TGCGCCAGCAGCCAAGTCGGGACAGATAACTATGGCTACACCTTC. This sequence encodes CASSQVGTDNYGYTF. This rearrangement joins TRBV4-1 to TRBJ1-2, with 7 positions matching TRBD1. CDR1 is MGHRA and CDR2 is YSYEKL in the germline V gene. Losses at the gene ends were 1 base for V and 1 base for J; bases not matched to a gene: 3. The CDR3 spans 15 residues.

The CDR3 here is CASREGDEQYF. The CDR3 nucleotides are TGTGCGTCGCGGGAGGGCGACGAGCAGTACTTC. V is TRBV12-3 or TRBV12-4 and J is TRBJ2-7, with TRBD2 matching 9 bases. The CDR3 runs to 11 residues.

The chain carries TRBV10-3 and TRBJ1-5, with D perhaps TRBD1 (5 bases). Germline loops: CDR1 ENHRY, CDR2 SYGVKD. Trimming removed 0 bases from V and 7 bases from J, with 16 bases in between. This CDR3 contains 16 residues. CDR3 DNA sequence: TGTGCCATCAGTGAGTCGATGCGGGGGGTCGGACAGCCCCAGCATTTT. It encodes CAISESMRGVGQPQHF.

The rearrangement links TRBV2 to TRBJ1-2, with TRBD1 as a possible D gene (5 bases). This CDR3 comprises 15 residues. Germline loops: CDR1 SNHLY, CDR2 FYNNEI. Trimming pared 9 bases from V and 2 bases from J, leaving 19 bases between. The CDR3 DNA sequence: TGTGCCAGTCGTGTCTCCCAGGGTACCAACTATGGCTACACCTTC. It is translated as CASRVSQGTNYGYTF.

The CDR3 loop reads CASSLQENTEAFF. The DNA for the CDR3 is TGTGCCAGCAGCCTTCAGGAGAACACTGAAGCTTTCTTT. V is TRBV7-6 and J is TRBJ1-1; D gene uncertain. Trimming took off 5 bases at V and 1 base at J, with 8 bases between the two ends. The length of the CDR3 is 13 residues. Germline CDR1 and CDR2: SGHVS and FNYEAQ. Full variable domain (outside the CDR3, taken from reference TRBV7-6 and TRBJ1-1): GAGVSQSPRYKVTKRGQDVALRCDPISGHVSLYWYRQALGQGPEFLTYFNYEAQQDKSGLPNDRFSAERPEGSISTLTIQRTEQRDSAMYRCASSLQENTEAFFGQGTRLTVV.

The chain joins TRBV24-1 to TRBJ1-2, with D unclear. The V and J ends lost 4 bases and 3 bases respectively, with 8 bases between them. The germline CDR1 and CDR2 sequences are KGHDR and SFDVKD. This CDR3 is built from 13 residues. The CDR3 protein is CATSDPPDYGYTF. CDR3 DNA sequence: TGTGCCACCAGTGACCCCCCAGACTATGGCTACACCTTC.

The chain has TRBV27 and TRBJ2-7; D might be TRBD1 (8 bases). CDR3 size: 15 residues. The V gene's germline CDR1 is MNHEY and CDR2 SMNVEV (reference sequence). V was trimmed by 6 bases and J by 5 bases, leaving 20 bases between them. The DNA for the CDR3 is TGTGCCAGCAGCCCGGACAGGGCCGGGAGGCACGAGCAGTACTTC. Encoded protein: CASSPDRAGRHEQYF.